The 7 T cell receptor beta chains below all came from one sample that was sequenced in a study of blood T cell repertoires in COVID-19. Using immunoSEQ multiplex PCR, the repertoire was profiled, and TCRdb retains in-frame clones only, with some absent. Among a few hundred thousand clones listed, approximately 92% were seen once. Source material: peripheral blood. These receptor sequences come from a person under 35 with COVID-19, enrolled during active disease.

The V call is TRBV9, the J call TRBJ2-1, with 8 bases aligning to TRBD2. Germline V lookup: CDR1 SGDLS, CDR2 YYNGEE. The CDR3 has 17 amino acids. The trim removed 2 bases at V and 4 bases at J, leaving 11 bases unmatched. CDR3 residues: CASSVSGGRQRYNEQFF. The DNA for the CDR3 is TGTGCCAGCAGCGTCAGCGGGGGACGTCAAAGGTACAATGAGCAGTTCTTC. Supplemented by reference TRBV9 and TRBJ2-1, the full variable domain reads DSGVTQTPKHLITATGQRVTLRCSPRSGDLSVYWYQQSLDQGLQFLIQYYNGEERAKGNILERFSAQQFPDLHSELNLSSLELGDSALYFCASSVSGGRQRYNEQFFGPGTRLTVL.

The chain is built from TRBV11-2 and TRBJ1-2, with TRBD1 matching over 8 bases. Germline lookup yields CDR1 SGHAT and CDR2 FQNNGV. This CDR3 spans 17 amino acids. Unmatched junction bases numbered 14, after V lost 3 bases and J lost 5 bases. CDR3 sequence reads: CASSFASAQGQVYGYTF. The CDR3 nucleotides are TGTGCCAGCAGCTTTGCCTCGGCCCAGGGACAGGTTTATGGCTACACCTTC.

The chain combines TRBV7-6 with TRBJ2-3; no reliable D call. CDR3 length: 13 residues. Trimming stripped 0 bases from V and 3 bases from J, with 4 bases between. In germline, CDR1 is SGHVS, CDR2 FNYEAQ. CDR3 DNA: TGTGCCAGCAGCTTAGCTCCTACAGATACGCAGTATTTT. Residues: CASSLAPTDTQYF.

Only one count was recorded for this clone. This chain connects TRBV27 to TRBJ2-7, with TRBD2 matching over 8 bases. Trimming cost V 4 bases and J 2 bases; bases outside gene matches: 4. CDR1 is MNHEY, CDR2 SMNVEV, per germline (reference sequence). The CDR3 sequence is 14 residues long. Here the CDR3 reads CASSYSGETYEQYF. DNA of the CDR3: TGTGCCAGCAGTTATAGCGGGGAGACCTACGAGCAGTACTTC.

The V and J genes are TRBV10-3 and TRBJ2-1; weak D call: TRBD2 (5 bases). V was pared by 6 bases and J by 7 bases, with 22 bases between. Germline values: CDR1 ENHRY, CDR2 SYGVKD. This CDR3 is built from 16 residues. The CDR3 nucleotides read TGTGCCATCAGGGGGATGGGAACTAGGTTGTGTAATGAGCAGTTCTTC. It translates to CAIRGMGTRLCNEQFF.

The chain recombines TRBV5-6 with TRBJ2-3; 9 bases line up with TRBD1. The CDR3 extends over 16 amino acids. Germline assignment: CDR1 SGHDT and CDR2 YYEEEE. J gave up 1 base and V 7 bases, and 10 bases lay outside the gene matches. CDR3 sequence: CASSNFWTGGTDTQYF. In nucleotides, the CDR3 is TGTGCCAGCTCCAACTTCTGGACAGGGGGCACAGATACGCAGTATTTT.

The rearrangement links TRBV25-1 to TRBJ1-2, with D perhaps TRBD1 (5 bases). Germline V gives CDR1 MGHDK, CDR2 SYGVNS. Trimming removed 3 bases at V and 6 bases at J, with 20 bases between. This CDR3 is built from 16 residues. The CDR3 region has the DNA TGTGCCAGCAGTGACCCCCTCACGACAGACATCAATGGCTACACCTTC. Its translation is CASSDPLTTDINGYTF.